The following is a T cell receptor (beta chain) sequence with its context. Its antigen is still unknown. V shed 4 bases and J 5 bases; nucleotides not matched to a gene: 6. The CDR3 sequence is 14 residues long. CDR1 and CDR2 from the germline V gene are LNHDA and SQIVND (reference sequence). These data originate in a study of shared clonotypes between healthy human individuals. Study outcomes and limitations: Some naive CD4 clonotypes, around 5%, turned up in common across a few donors.

CD45RO-negative CD8 cells positively selected for CCR7 made up the naive population, which excluded terminally differentiated effector memory CD45RA+ cells. The table came from immunoSEQ multiplex PCR; TCRdb's copy has only in-frame clones and leaves some out. The sample holds about 1,800,000 clones, about 95% seen once. The chain has TRBV19 and TRBJ2-7; 9 nucleotides agree with TRBD1. Sequencing was carried out using naive CD8+ T cells sorted from blood. This TCR was recovered from a man between 18 and 29 years old in good health. The CDR3 bases are TGTGCCAGTAGTACTACCGGGACAGGGAACGAGCAGTACTTC. As protein: CASSTTGTGNEQYF. The complete variable domain, with remaining parts taken from reference TRBV19 and TRBJ2-7, reads DGGITQSPKYLFRKEGQNVTLSCEQNLNHDAMYWYRQDPGQGLRLIYYSQIVNDFQKGDIAEGYSVSREKKESFPLTVTSAQKNPTAFYLCASSTTGTGNEQYFGPGTRLTVT.